Listed here are 10 T cell receptor beta chains from one sample, sequenced in a study of shared clonotypes between healthy human individuals. Assay used: immunoSEQ multiplex PCR; TCRdb lists only in-frame clones, some missing. This sample carries 1 million to 1.2 million clones, approximately 75% of them seen once, and the ten largest clones take over 0.8%. Sequencing was carried out using memory CD4+ T cells from PBMCs. Documented subset: CD45RA-negative fraction. Receptor source: a young man in good health. Some clones in this sample may be carry-over from other donors' samples.

About this clone itself: This sequence may be a read error, since a much larger clone differs from it by one base. The sample contains more than one DNA sequence encoding this CDR3. The genes are TRBV28 and TRBJ1-2; D gene unclear. CDR3 length: 12 residues. Trimming removed 2 bases at V and 4 bases at J, with 5 bases between. Germline V lookup: CDR1 MDHEN, CDR2 SYDVKM. CDR3 coding DNA: TGTGCCAGCAGTTTAGGCAGCTATGGCTACACCTTC. It encodes CASSLGSYGYTF.

The V and J genes are TRBV15 and TRBJ1-4; possibly TRBD1 for D (5 bases). Trimming took off 3 bases at V and 7 bases at J, with 15 bases between the two ends. The CDR3 length is 15 residues. Germline values: CDR1 LNHNV, CDR2 YYDKDF (reference sequence). For the CDR3, the DNA is TGTGCCACCAGCAGGTGGGCCACCGGGGGTGAAAAACTGTTTTTT. Protein: CATSRWATGGEKLFF.

A remark on this clone: This clone may be a read error of a much larger clone one base away. The chain recombines TRBV4-2 with TRBJ1-2, with D uncertain. Germline values: CDR1 LGHNA, CDR2 YNFKEQ. CDR3 length equals 13 residues. The CDR3 protein is CAGSQEYQGGYTF. The CDR3 DNA sequence: TGTGCCGGCAGCCAAGAATATCAAGGCGGCTACACCTTC.

V usage is TRBV5-1 and J usage is TRBJ2-3, with TRBD1 as a possible D gene (8 bases). The CDR3 is made up of 14 amino acids. The germline gives CDR1 SGHRS, CDR2 YFSETQ. The V gene lost 2 bases and the J gene lost 5 bases, with 12 bases spanning the gap. The CDR3 sequence is CASSLQGGIDTQYF. The CDR3 region has the DNA TGCGCCAGCAGCTTACAGGGGGGGATAGATACGCAGTATTTT.

The chain has TRBV7-8 and TRBJ2-1, with D unclear. The CDR3 contains 15 residues. Trimming stripped 1 base from V and 7 bases from J, with 14 bases between. The germline CDR1 and CDR2 sequences are SGHVS and FQNEAQ. CDR3 nucleotides: TGTGCCAGCAGCTTAGGACGGCTAGGTGGGAATGAGCAGTTCTTC. This gives the protein CASSLGRLGGNEQFF.

The rearrangement links TRBV5-1 to TRBJ2-7; 9 bases align to TRBD2. J lost 4 bases, V lost 3 bases, and 8 bases had no gene match. CDR3 length: 15 residues. The germline CDR1 and CDR2 sequences are SGHRS and YFSETQ. CDR3 loop: CASSSNSGSVYEQYF. The CDR3 coding sequence is TGCGCCAGCAGCTCGAATAGCGGGAGCGTTTACGAGCAGTACTTC.

DNA of the CDR3: TGTGCCAGTAGGGGGACTAGCGGGAGAGCCGAGCAGTACTTC. This encodes CASRGTSGRAEQYF. This chain uses TRBV19 with TRBJ2-7, with 14 bases aligning to TRBD2. The CDR3 has 14 amino acids. Germline-derived CDR1 and CDR2 are LNHDA and SQIVND (reference sequence). V dropped 6 bases and J dropped 6; count of bases not matched to a gene: 4. The full variable domain, its missing parts supplied by reference TRBV19 and TRBJ2-7, is DGGITQSPKYLFRKEGQNVTLSCEQNLNHDAMYWYRQDPGQGLRLIYYSQIVNDFQKGDIAEGYSVSREKKESFPLTVTSAQKNPTAFYLCASRGTSGRAEQYFGPGTRLTVT.

The gene calls are TRBV7-8 and TRBJ2-2, with D uncertain. This CDR3 is 14 amino acids long. V lost 0 bases to trimming and J lost 4 bases, with 6 bases between them. CDR1 is SGHVS, CDR2 FQNEAQ, per germline. Here the CDR3 DNA reads TGTGCCAGCAGCTTAGCACAGCCCACCGGGGAGCTGTTTTTT. Its translation: CASSLAQPTGELFF.

V gene TRBV30 combines with J gene TRBJ1-6, with 7 bases matching TRBD1. This CDR3 has 14 amino acids. The ends lost 1 base at V and 6 bases at J; junction bases unmatched: 3. The germline gives CDR1 GTSNPN, CDR2 SVGIG (reference sequence). CDR3 sequence reads: CAWSGGTANSPLHF. The CDR3, as DNA: TGTGCCTGGAGTGGTGGGACAGCTAATTCACCCCTCCACTTT. The full variable domain, with the rest looked up from reference TRBV30 and TRBJ1-6, is SQTIHQWPATLVQPVGSPLSLECTVEGTSNPNLYWYRQAAGRGLQLLFYSVGIGQISSEVPQNLSASRPQDRQFILSSKKLLLSDSGFYLCAWSGGTANSPLHFGNGTRLTVT.

J is TRBJ2-1 and V is TRBV6-1; TRBD2 is a possible D gene (6 bases). The germline V gene encodes CDR1 MNHNS and CDR2 SASEGT. The V end was cut by 1 base, the J end by 8 bases, with 9 bases between. CDR3 length: 13 residues. The CDR3 bases are TGTGCCAGCAGTGAAGTGACTAGTCATGAGCAGTTCTTC. Its translation: CASSEVTSHEQFF.